The rows below give T cell receptor beta chains drawn from one sample of a study of blood T cell repertoires in COVID-19. Method: immunoSEQ multiplex PCR; TCRdb's copy keeps in-frame clones and lacks some. The table lists tens of thousands of clones, about 63% of them singletons. The sequencing input was peripheral blood. These receptor sequences come from a woman between 65 and 79 years old with acute or convalescent COVID-19. The CDR3 runs from the conserved cysteine through the conserved F or W. D genes are given only for firm matches. Clone sizes are given selectively: once, few, many, or a class where the clone is expanded.

V	D	length	J	size	CDR3	DNA
TRBV6-5	.	15	TRBJ1-2	.	CASSYGRGASYGYTF	TGTGCCAGCAGTTACGGGAGGGGGGCCAGCTATGGCTACACCTTC
TRBV24-1	.	13	TRBJ1-1	.	CATSDPLEEEAFF	TGTGCCACCAGTGATCCTTTGGAGGAAGAAGCTTTCTTT
TRBV7-2	TRBD1	15	TRBJ2-7	many	CASSLLAGQGFEQYF	TGTGCCAGCAGCTTATTGGCGGGACAGGGGTTCGAGCAGTACTTC
TRBV28	.	11	TRBJ2-7	once	CASSFPYEQYF	TGTGCCAGCAGTTTCCCTTACGAGCAGTACTTC
TRBV5-4	TRBD1	14	TRBJ1-2	few	CASSSDRGSNGYTF	TGTGCCAGCAGCTCGGACAGGGGATCCAATGGCTACACCTTC
TRBV27	.	13	TRBJ2-3	few	CASSFTGVDTQYF	TGTGCCAGCAGTTTTACCGGGGTGGATACGCAGTATTTT
TRBV2	.	14	TRBJ2-7	.	CASTGGQGSFEQYF	TGTGCCAGCACCGGAGGGCAGGGTTCTTTCGAGCAGTACTTC
TRBV12-3/TRBV12-4	.	13	TRBJ1-5	.	CASSPIRGQPQHF	TGTGCCAGCAGTCCTATCCGGGGACAGCCCCAGCATTTT
TRBV11-2	.	14	TRBJ2-7	once	CASSVNRAGYEQYF	TGTGCCAGCAGCGTAAACAGGGCTGGCTACGAGCAGTACTTC
TRBV25-1	.	17	TRBJ1-5	few	CASSECGVLYSNQPQHF	TGTGCCAGCAGTGAATGCGGAGTTTTATATAGCAATCAGCCCCAGCATTTT
TRBV16	TRBD1	16	TRBJ1-2	.	CASSQQGQGLGYGYTF	TGTGCCAGCAGCCAACAGGGACAGGGATTGGGGTATGGCTACACCTTC
TRBV9	.	17	TRBJ1-4	once	CASSVTGYWTTNEKLFF	TGTGCCAGCAGCGTCACAGGGTATTGGACAACTAATGAAAAACTGTTTTTT
TRBV29-1	.	12	TRBJ2-2	.	CSVGTGAGELFF	TGCAGCGTTGGTACGGGAGCCGGGGAGCTGTTTTTT
TRBV6-2/TRBV6-3	TRBD1	12	TRBJ2-4	few	CASSPTTGSRYF	TGTGCCAGCAGTCCAACGACAGGGTCTCGGTACTTC
TRBV4-1	.	14	TRBJ2-1	.	CASKDPGDLNEQFF	TGCGCCAGCAAGGATCCAGGGGATTTGAATGAGCAGTTCTTC
TRBV6-5	.	15	TRBJ1-5	.	CASSYGGGSNQPQHF	TGTGCCAGCAGTTACGGGGGGGGTAGCAATCAGCCCCAGCATTTT
TRBV28	.	19	TRBJ2-3	.	CASSLYPGADPASTDTQYF	TGTGCCAGCAGTTTATACCCAGGGGCCGACCCGGCTAGCACAGATACGCAGTATTTT
TRBV6-6	TRBD1	12	TRBJ1-1	.	CASSYEGQGAFF	TGTGCCAGCAGTTACGAGGGACAGGGGGCTTTCTTT
TRBV6-2/TRBV6-3	TRBD1	14	TRBJ1-1	.	CASSLTGRNTEAFF	TGTGCCAGCAGTCTGACAGGGCGGAACACTGAAGCTTTCTTT
TRBV28	TRBD1	15	TRBJ1-4	once	CATREGGTGQEKLFF	TGTGCCACCCGAGAAGGGGGGACAGGGCAGGAAAAACTGTTTTTT
TRBV2	.	17	TRBJ1-4	.	CASSEGGGAATNEKLFF	TGTGCCAGCAGTGAAGGTGGGGGGGCGGCAACTAATGAAAAACTGTTTTTT
TRBV5-1	.	15	TRBJ2-5	.	CASSLSGQREETQYF	TGCGCCAGCAGCTTGTCTGGCCAGCGTGAAGAGACCCAGTACTTC
TRBV18	.	15	TRBJ2-5	few	CASSPRTVYSGTQYF	TGTGCCAGCTCACCAAGGACAGTTTACAGTGGGACCCAGTACTTC
TRBV10-3	.	12	TRBJ2-2	.	CAISIRPGELFF	TGTGCCATCTCCATCAGGCCCGGGGAGCTGTTTTTT
TRBV7-2	.	12	TRBJ2-3	once	CASSFFGDTQYF	TGTGCCAGCAGCTTTTTCGGAGATACGCAGTATTTT
TRBV3-1/TRBV3-2	TRBD2	20	TRBJ2-5	.	CASSQESGTSGVLGVETQYF	TGTGCCAGCAGCCAAGAATCGGGGACTAGCGGGGTTTTGGGAGTGGAGACCCAGTACTTC
TRBV4-1	.	15	TRBJ2-1	.	CASSHRSAGGNEQFF	TGCGCCAGCAGCCATCGGTCGGCAGGGGGGAATGAGCAGTTCTTC
TRBV2	TRBD1	16	TRBJ1-4	.	CASSEGGTGWSEKLFF	TGTGCCAGCAGTGAAGGAGGGACAGGGTGGAGTGAAAAACTGTTTTTT
TRBV10-2	TRBD2	16	TRBJ2-3	.	CASSDLAGGPTDTQYF	TGCGCCAGCAGTGATCTAGCGGGGGGACCCACAGATACGCAGTATTTT